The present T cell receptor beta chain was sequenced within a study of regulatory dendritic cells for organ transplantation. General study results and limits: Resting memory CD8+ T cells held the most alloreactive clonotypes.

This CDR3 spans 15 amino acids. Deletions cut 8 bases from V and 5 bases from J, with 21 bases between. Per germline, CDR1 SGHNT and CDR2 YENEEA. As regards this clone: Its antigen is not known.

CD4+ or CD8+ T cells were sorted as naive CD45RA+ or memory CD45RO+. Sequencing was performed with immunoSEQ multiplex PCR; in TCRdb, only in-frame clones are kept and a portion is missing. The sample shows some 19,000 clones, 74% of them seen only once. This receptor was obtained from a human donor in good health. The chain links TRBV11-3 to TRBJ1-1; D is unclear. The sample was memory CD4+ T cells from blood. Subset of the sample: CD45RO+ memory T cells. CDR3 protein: CASHSAPDDWTEAFF. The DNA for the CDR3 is TGTGCCAGCCACAGTGCCCCGGATGATTGGACTGAAGCTTTCTTT.